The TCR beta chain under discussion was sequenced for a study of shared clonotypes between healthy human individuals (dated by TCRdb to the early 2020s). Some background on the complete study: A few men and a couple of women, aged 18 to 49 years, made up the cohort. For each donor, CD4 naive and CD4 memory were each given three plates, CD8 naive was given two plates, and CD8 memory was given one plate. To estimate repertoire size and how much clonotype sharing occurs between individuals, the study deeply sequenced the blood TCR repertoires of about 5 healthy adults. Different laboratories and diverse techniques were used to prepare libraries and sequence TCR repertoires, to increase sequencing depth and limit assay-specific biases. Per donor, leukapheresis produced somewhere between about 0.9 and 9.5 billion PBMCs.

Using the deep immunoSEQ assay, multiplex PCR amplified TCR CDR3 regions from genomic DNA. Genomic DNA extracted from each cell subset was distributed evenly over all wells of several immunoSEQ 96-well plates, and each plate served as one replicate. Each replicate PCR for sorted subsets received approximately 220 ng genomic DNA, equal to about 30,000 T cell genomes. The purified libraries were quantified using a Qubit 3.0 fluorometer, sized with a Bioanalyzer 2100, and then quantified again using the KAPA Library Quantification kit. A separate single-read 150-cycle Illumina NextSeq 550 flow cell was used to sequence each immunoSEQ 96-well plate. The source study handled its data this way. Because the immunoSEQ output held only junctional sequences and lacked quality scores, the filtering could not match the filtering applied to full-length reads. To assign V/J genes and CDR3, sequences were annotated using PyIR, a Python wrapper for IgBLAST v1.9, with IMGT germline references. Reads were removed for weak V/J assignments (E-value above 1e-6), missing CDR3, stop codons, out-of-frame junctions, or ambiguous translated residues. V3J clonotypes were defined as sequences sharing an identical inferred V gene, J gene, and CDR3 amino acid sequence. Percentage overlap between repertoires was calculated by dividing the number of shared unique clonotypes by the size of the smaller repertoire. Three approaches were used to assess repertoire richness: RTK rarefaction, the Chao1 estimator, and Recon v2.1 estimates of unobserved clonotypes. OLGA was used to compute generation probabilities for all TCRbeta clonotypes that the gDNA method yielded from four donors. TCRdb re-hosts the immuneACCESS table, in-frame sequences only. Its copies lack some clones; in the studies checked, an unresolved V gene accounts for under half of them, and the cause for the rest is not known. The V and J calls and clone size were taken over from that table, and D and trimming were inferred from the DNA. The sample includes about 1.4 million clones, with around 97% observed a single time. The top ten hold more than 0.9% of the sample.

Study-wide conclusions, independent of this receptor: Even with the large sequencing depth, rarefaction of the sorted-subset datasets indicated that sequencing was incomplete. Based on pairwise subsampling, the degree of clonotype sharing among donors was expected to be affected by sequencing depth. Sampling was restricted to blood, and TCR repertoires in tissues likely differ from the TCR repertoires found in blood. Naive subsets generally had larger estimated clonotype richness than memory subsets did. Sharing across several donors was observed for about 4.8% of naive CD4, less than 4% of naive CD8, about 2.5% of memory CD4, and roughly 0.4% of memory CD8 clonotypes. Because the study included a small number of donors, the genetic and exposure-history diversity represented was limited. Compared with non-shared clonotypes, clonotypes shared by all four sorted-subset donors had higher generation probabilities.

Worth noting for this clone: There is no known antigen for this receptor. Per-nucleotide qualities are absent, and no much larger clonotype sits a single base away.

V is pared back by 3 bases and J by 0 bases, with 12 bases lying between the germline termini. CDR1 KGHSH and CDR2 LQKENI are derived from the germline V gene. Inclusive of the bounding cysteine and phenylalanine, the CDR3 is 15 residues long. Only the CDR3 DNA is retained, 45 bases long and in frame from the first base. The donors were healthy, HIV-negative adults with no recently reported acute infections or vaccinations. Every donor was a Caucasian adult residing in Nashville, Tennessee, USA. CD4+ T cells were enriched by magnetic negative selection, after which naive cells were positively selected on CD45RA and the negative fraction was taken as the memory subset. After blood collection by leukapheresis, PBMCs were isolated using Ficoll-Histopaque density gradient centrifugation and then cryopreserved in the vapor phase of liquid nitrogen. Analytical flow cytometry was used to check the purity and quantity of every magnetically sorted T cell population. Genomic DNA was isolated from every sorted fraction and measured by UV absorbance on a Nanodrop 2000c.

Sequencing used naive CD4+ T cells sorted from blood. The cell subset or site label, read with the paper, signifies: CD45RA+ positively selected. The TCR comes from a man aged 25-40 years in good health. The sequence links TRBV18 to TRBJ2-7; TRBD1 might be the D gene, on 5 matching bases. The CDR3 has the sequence CASSPTGPASYEQYF. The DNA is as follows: TGTGCCAGCTCACCCACAGGACCCGCCTCCTACGAGCAGTACTTC.